The present entry profiles one T cell receptor beta chain with its context. In the study's own analysis: Estimates of nucleated cell counts were drawn from the amplification of reference gene primers. Using immunoSEQ multiplex PCR, the repertoire was profiled, and TCRdb retains in-frame clones only, with some absent. Clone size and V and J calls were adopted from that table, with D and trimming inferred from the DNA. The sample records about 260,000 clones, approximately 89% being singletons. CDR1 SGHTA and CDR2 FQGNSA come from the germline V gene. V gave up 10 bases and J gave up 1 base, with 11 bases separating them. The CDR3 extends over 13 amino acids. The source of the sample is a study of blood T cell repertoires in COVID-19. Across the study: Collection of acute and convalescent COVID-19 samples took place in the United States, Italy and Spain.

V usage is TRBV7-2 and J usage is TRBJ2-4; TRBD2 might be the D (7 bases). Sequencing was done on a sample of peripheral blood. The receptor was isolated from a middle-aged man who had recovered from COVID-19. The CDR3 is CATRGGAKNIQYF. The CDR3 DNA is TGTGCCACCAGGGGAGGGGCCAAAAACATTCAGTACTTC.